This T cell receptor (beta chain) originates from a study of T cell responses to AZD1222 COVID-19 vaccine. TCRdb keeps only in-frame clones here, not all; method: immunoSEQ multiplex PCR. Of 150,000 to 200,000 clones in the sample, approximately 92% are singletons; the top ten hold 1% to 1.5%. Deletions cut 1 base from V and 3 bases from J, with 22 bases between. This CDR3 has 19 residues. Germline CDR1 reads SEHNR; CDR2 reads FQNEAQ (reference sequence). The V gene is TRBV7-9, the J gene TRBJ1-5, with D maybe TRBD1 (6 bases). The clonotype comes from an adult in good health. The sequenced sample was peripheral blood, obtained on day 0 of AZD1222 vaccination. The CDR3 bases are TGTGCCAGCAGCTTAGTGGGTTCGGGGGGCCAAAGCTCCAATCAGCCCCAGCATTTT. Translation gives CASSLVGSGGQSSNQPQHF.